This TCR beta chain was recorded in a study of blood T cell repertoires in COVID-19. Study-level background: The United States, Italy and Spain provided the acute and convalescent COVID-19 samples. T cells, B-cell-depleted T cells, or PBMCs provided the cDNA or gDNA that served as material.

This CDR3 spans 16 amino acids. V lost 8 bases, J lost 2 bases, and 9 bases stayed unmatched. Looked up from germline, CDR1 is WNHNN and CDR2 is SYGVQD (reference sequence). Per the authors' pipeline: Estimation of nucleated cell counts was performed using reference gene primer amplification. Using immunoSEQ multiplex PCR, the repertoire was profiled, and TCRdb retains in-frame clones only, with some absent. V, J and clone size were drawn from that table, and D and trimming were deduced from the DNA. The sample holds about 190,000 clones, around 89% seen once. Sequencing was performed on peripheral blood. The chain joins TRBV10-1 to TRBJ2-1; 10 positions match TRBD2. This TCR was recovered from a man in his fifties with acute or convalescent COVID-19. CDR3 DNA: TGCGCCAGCCGACCGGGGACTAGCGATACCTACAATGAGCAGTTCTTC. As protein: CASRPGTSDTYNEQFF.